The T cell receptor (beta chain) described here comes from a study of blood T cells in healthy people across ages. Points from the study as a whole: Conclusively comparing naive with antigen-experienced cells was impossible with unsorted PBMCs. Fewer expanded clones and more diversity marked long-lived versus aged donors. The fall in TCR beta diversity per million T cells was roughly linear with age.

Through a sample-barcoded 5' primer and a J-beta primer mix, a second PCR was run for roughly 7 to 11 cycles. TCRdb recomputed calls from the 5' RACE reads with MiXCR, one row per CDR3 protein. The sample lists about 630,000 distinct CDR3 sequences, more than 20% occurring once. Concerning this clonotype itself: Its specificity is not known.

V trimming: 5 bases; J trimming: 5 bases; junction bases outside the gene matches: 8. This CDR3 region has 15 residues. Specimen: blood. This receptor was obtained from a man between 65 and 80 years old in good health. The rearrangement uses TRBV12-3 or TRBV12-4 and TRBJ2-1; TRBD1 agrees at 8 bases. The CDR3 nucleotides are TGTGCCAGCAGTCTAGAACAGGGGGGAAACAATGAGCAGTTCTTC. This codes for CASSLEQGGNNEQFF.